This T cell receptor beta chain is drawn from a study of shared clonotypes between healthy human individuals. Study details: Each donor had three CD4 naive, three CD4 memory, two CD8 naive and one CD8 memory plate.

Trimming at V came to 2 bases and at J to 3 bases, leaving 10 bases not matched to a gene. Per the germline V gene, CDR1 is SGHTS and CDR2 is YDEGEE. This CDR3 spans 17 amino acids. The donor population consisted of healthy HIV-negative adults with no recent acute infections or vaccinations. Authors' analysis steps: ImmunoSEQ output lacked quality scores and full-length reads, limiting matched filtering. Data came from immunoSEQ multiplex PCR; TCRdb stores just in-frame clones and leaves some out. From that table come the V and J calls and clone size; the DNA was used to work out D and trimming. The table records about 2.3 million clones, roughly 93% of them present only once. With respect to this clone: Its antigen is as yet unknown.

Overall study findings and caveats: Measured sharing among donors was expected to vary with sequencing depth.

The sample consisted of naive CD4+ T cells from PBMCs. The subset denotes: CD45RA+ positively selected. This clonotype was sampled from a man aged 18 to 35 in good health. Some clones in this sample may be carry-over from other donors' samples. J is TRBJ2-7 and V is TRBV5-8; 11 bases agree with TRBD1. The CDR3 spells CASSFKSGTGGNYEQYF. CDR3 in DNA: TGTGCCAGCAGCTTCAAATCCGGGACAGGGGGGAACTACGAGCAGTACTTC.